These 30 T cell receptor beta chains were sequenced from one sample in a study of cytomegalovirus exposure and HLA in healthy donors. 13 Jbeta primers and 60 Vbeta primers were used for the PCR. Sequencing used immunoSEQ multiplex PCR; TCRdb keeps in-frame clones, though not all of them. This sample contains roughly 190,000 clones. The sequenced material came from PBMCs. These receptors were taken from a man in his thirties or forties in good health and CMV-seronegative.

V gene TRBV30 combines with J gene TRBJ1-2; D gene unclear. The CDR3 is made up of 13 amino acids. The germline V gene has CDR1 GTSNPN and CDR2 SVGIG (reference sequence). Deletions cut 2 bases from V and 8 bases from J, with 15 bases between. The DNA of the CDR3 is TGTGCCTGGAGTATGGCGCTGTCCAGGGGCTACACCTTC. Its translation is CAWSMALSRGYTF.

The chain is built from TRBV29-1 and TRBJ2-7; 9 nucleotides match TRBD1. Germline CDR1 and CDR2: SQVTM and ANQGSEA. The J segment lost 3 bases and the V segment lost 6 bases, leaving 9 bases of the junction unmatched. The CDR3 has 14 residues. CDR3 in DNA: TGCAGCGTCCCTGCCGGGACAGGGTTCTACGAGCAGTACTTC. Encoded protein: CSVPAGTGFYEQYF.

This sequence joins TRBV30 and TRBJ2-5; maybe TRBD2 (6 bases). Trimming left V 5 bases short and J 2 bases short, with 9 bases between. The V gene's germline CDR1 is GTSNPN and CDR2 SVGIG (reference sequence). The CDR3 consists of 12 residues. The CDR3 loop reads CAWAAGQETQYF. Here the CDR3 DNA reads TGTGCCTGGGCGGCGGGGCAAGAGACCCAGTACTTC.

The chain couples TRBV10-3 to TRBJ2-3, with TRBD2 matching over 14 bases. Germline CDR1 is ENHRY and CDR2 is SYGVKD. V lost 6 bases to trimming and J lost 1 base; unmatched junction nucleotides: 9. The CDR3 is 18 amino acids. CDR3 sequence (DNA): TGTGCCATCAGGGAATTGGGACTAGCGGGAGTGGGCACAGATACGCAGTATTTT. Its protein is CAIRELGLAGVGTDTQYF.

The chain combines TRBV5-6 with TRBJ1-3, with 10 nucleotides matching TRBD1. Per germline, CDR1 SGHDT and CDR2 YYEEEE. The junction had 10 bases not matched to a gene; V was cut back by 3 bases and J by 1 base. This CDR3 has 18 amino acids. This CDR3 reads CASSSPGQGPRSGNTIYF. CDR3 nucleotides: TGTGCCAGCAGCTCACCGGGACAGGGGCCTAGGTCTGGAAACACCATATATTTT.

This chain joins TRBV4-3 and TRBJ2-2, with D tentatively TRBD2 (7 bases). The length of the CDR3 is 17 residues. V lost 0 bases, J lost 4 bases, and 15 bases lay in between. From germline, CDR1 is LGHNA and CDR2 YSLEER. The chain's CDR3 is CASSQEGGGALTGELFF. The CDR3 DNA follows: TGCGCCAGCAGCCAAGAGGGAGGGGGGGCTCTCACCGGGGAGCTGTTTTTT.

The gene calls are TRBV28 and TRBJ1-1; TRBD1 matches at 7 bases. CDR3 size: 17 residues. Per the germline V gene, CDR1 is MDHEN and CDR2 is SYDVKM. Germline trimming cut 5 bases from V and 1 base from J; bases unmatched to any gene: 13. CDR3: CASSLLSTGFKNTEAFF. For the CDR3, the DNA is TGTGCCAGCAGTCTCCTATCGACAGGGTTCAAGAACACTGAAGCTTTCTTT.

V usage is TRBV28 and J usage is TRBJ2-1, with 7 bases fitting TRBD1. The V gene's germline CDR1 is MDHEN and CDR2 SYDVKM. J gave up 6 bases and V 6 bases, and 2 bases lay outside the gene matches. The CDR3 contains 12 residues. CDR3 nucleotides: TGTGCCAGCAGAAACAGGGGCAATGAGCAGTTCTTC. It encodes CASRNRGNEQFF.

This chain connects TRBV7-9 to TRBJ2-5; TRBD1 matches at 10 bases. The V gene's germline CDR1 is SEHNR and CDR2 FQNEAQ (reference sequence). J gave up 4 bases and V 7 bases, and 12 bases lay outside the gene matches. The CDR3 totals 16 residues. The CDR3 sequence: CASTARGDRGSETQYF. The CDR3 bases are TGTGCCAGCACCGCCCGCGGGGACAGGGGTTCAGAGACCCAGTACTTC.

J is TRBJ2-1 and V is TRBV9; TRBD2 aligns across 8 bases. The trim removed 3 bases at V and 4 bases at J, leaving 12 bases unmatched. The CDR3 runs to 17 residues. Germline CDR1 is SGDLS and CDR2 is YYNGEE. The CDR3: CASSALQTSVRYNEQFF. CDR3 bases: TGTGCCAGCAGCGCACTCCAGACTAGCGTACGGTACAATGAGCAGTTCTTC.

The rearrangement uses TRBV19 and TRBJ1-5; 7 bases match TRBD1. The CDR3 is 14 amino acids. V shed 6 bases, J shed 4 bases, and the junction held 6 bases outside the gene matches. The germline V gene has CDR1 LNHDA and CDR2 SQIVND (reference sequence). CDR3 loop: CASSRGAGNQPQHF. The CDR3, as DNA: TGTGCCAGTAGCAGGGGGGCGGGAAATCAGCCCCAGCATTTT.

This chain uses TRBV14 with TRBJ2-6; the D is unclear. V was pared by 0 bases and J by 1 base, with 4 bases between. The CDR3 extends over 15 amino acids. The germline V gene has CDR1 SGHDN and CDR2 FVKESK. Here the CDR3 DNA reads TGTGCCAGCAGCCAAGATCTTTCTGGGGCCAACGTCCTGACTTTC. Its translation is CASSQDLSGANVLTF.

The genes are TRBV10-3 and TRBJ1-1, with a tentative D call TRBD1 (6 bases). Trimming removed 6 bases from V and 5 bases from J, with 13 bases in between. Germline CDR1 and CDR2: ENHRY and SYGVKD. This CDR3 contains 13 residues. CDR3: CAISRGDKTEAFF. CDR3 sequence (DNA): TGTGCCATCAGCCGGGGGGACAAAACTGAAGCTTTCTTT.

The chain employs TRBV18 and TRBJ1-5; TRBD1 agrees at 7 bases. Trimming cost V 0 bases and J 7 bases; bases outside gene matches: 6. From germline, CDR1 is KGHSH and CDR2 LQKENI. The CDR3 totals 15 residues. The CDR3 region is CASSPPTAGGQPQHF. CDR3 nucleotides: TGTGCCAGCTCACCACCGACGGCAGGGGGACAGCCCCAGCATTTT.

This chain joins TRBV11-3 and TRBJ2-7; 11 nucleotides align to TRBD2. Per the germline V gene, CDR1 is SGHNT and CDR2 is YENEEA. J was trimmed by 6 bases and V by 0 bases; bases with no gene match: 1. There are 14 residues in the CDR3. CDR3 sequence: CASSLEGTSGEQYF. The CDR3 region has the DNA TGTGCCAGCAGCTTAGAGGGGACTAGCGGCGAGCAGTACTTC.

This sequence joins TRBV27 and TRBJ2-4; tentative D call: TRBD1 (6 bases). The CDR3 length is 13 residues. Trimming took off 6 bases at V and 6 bases at J, with 12 bases between the two ends. Per the germline V gene, CDR1 is MNHEY and CDR2 is SMNVEV (reference sequence). The DNA for the CDR3 is TGTGCCAGCAGGGATGGGGGCGGAAACATTCAGTACTTC. It is translated as CASRDGGGNIQYF.

The V and J genes are TRBV27 and TRBJ1-2; D may be TRBD1 (6 bases). The CDR3 totals 14 residues. The germline V gene encodes CDR1 MNHEY and CDR2 SMNVEV (reference sequence). Trimming pared 7 bases from V and 1 base from J, leaving 13 bases between. This CDR3 reads CASTPQGRNYGYTF. Written as DNA, the CDR3 is TGTGCCAGCACCCCACAGGGACGTAACTATGGCTACACCTTC.

CDR3 sequence (DNA): TGCGCCAGCAGCCCCACGGGACAGCCCACAGATACGCAGTATTTT. Translating it yields CASSPTGQPTDTQYF. The chain couples TRBV5-1 to TRBJ2-3, with 7 bases lining up with TRBD1. Germline V gene lookup returns CDR1 SGHRS and CDR2 YFSETQ. Trimming took 4 bases from V and 2 from J; bases not matched to a gene: 7. The CDR3 sequence is 15 residues long.

The chain uses TRBV9 and TRBJ2-3; TRBD2 matches 7 bases. The length of the CDR3 is 16 residues. V dropped 0 bases and J dropped 0; count of bases not matched to a gene: 4. From germline, CDR1 is SGDLS and CDR2 YYNGEE. The CDR3 DNA sequence: TGTGCCAGCAGCGTAGATGGGGGGGTCAGCACAGATACGCAGTATTTT. This gives the protein CASSVDGGVSTDTQYF.

This chain connects TRBV18 to TRBJ2-5; 8 positions agree with TRBD1. Trimming took 8 bases from V and 3 from J; bases not matched to a gene: 5. The CDR3 loop spans 13 amino acids. Germline-derived CDR1 and CDR2 are KGHSH and LQKENI. In DNA, the CDR3 is TGTGCCAGCACTTTGACAGGGGAAGAGACCCAGTACTTC. Its translation is CASTLTGEETQYF.

Note on this clone: The same CDR3 arises from other DNA sequences in this sample as well. The rearrangement joins TRBV7-7 to TRBJ2-5, with 8 bases lining up with TRBD2. Trimming cost V 1 base and J 2 bases; bases outside gene matches: 6. This CDR3 is 16 amino acids long. CDR1 is SSHAT and CDR2 is FNYEAQ in the germline V gene (reference sequence). CDR3: CASSLGVAGKQETQYF. The CDR3 bases are TGTGCCAGCAGCTTAGGTGTAGCGGGAAAACAAGAGACCCAGTACTTC.

V and J are TRBV29-1 and TRBJ2-3; 10 positions agree with TRBD1. The CDR3 is 16 residues long. V dropped 6 bases and J dropped 0; count of bases not matched to a gene: 9. Germline-derived CDR1 and CDR2 are SQVTM and ANQGSEA. CDR3 residues: CSVGRDRGTSTDTQYF. Here the CDR3 DNA reads TGCAGCGTGGGCAGGGACAGGGGAACTAGCACAGATACGCAGTATTTT.

This chain links TRBV11-2 with TRBJ2-5, with 10 positions matching TRBD2. The DNA end lines up better with TRBJ2-7; the J call may be wrong. CDR1 is SGHAT, CDR2 FQNNGV, per germline. The CDR3 has 18 residues. The CDR3 bases are TGTGCCAGCAGCTTGGCAGATCCGGGACTAGCGTATCCCTACGAGCAGTACTTC. It translates to CASSLADPGLAYPYEQYF.

CDR3 sequence reads: CASSLTLSGRGNNEQFF. The CDR3 region has the DNA TGTGCCAGCAGCTTAACGTTGAGCGGGAGGGGTAACAATGAGCAGTTCTTC. The V gene is TRBV7-3, the J gene TRBJ2-1, with TRBD2 identical over 10 bases. Germline CDR1 is SGHTA and CDR2 is FQGTGA. V dropped 0 bases and J dropped 5; count of bases not matched to a gene: 7. This CDR3 has 17 amino acids.

V and J are TRBV2 and TRBJ2-5, with a weak D call TRBD1 (6 bases). The DNA matches TRBJ2-7 better at its end, which makes the J call doubtful. The length of the CDR3 is 15 residues. CDR1 SNHLY and CDR2 FYNNEI come from the germline V gene. CDR3 sequence (DNA): TGTGCCAGCAGTGATGTCAGGGGAGCTCCCTACGAGCAGTACTTC. Amino acids: CASSDVRGAPYEQYF.

The rearrangement links TRBV7-9 to TRBJ1-5, with unresolved D. This CDR3 has 9 amino acids. The germline gives CDR1 SEHNR, CDR2 FQNEAQ (reference sequence). V shed 10 bases and J shed 7 bases, with 5 bases lying between them. The CDR3 reads CATGQPQHF. The CDR3, as DNA: TGTGCCACGGGGCAGCCCCAGCATTTT.

The chain is built from TRBV9 and TRBJ2-1, with 14 nucleotides matching TRBD2. This CDR3 is built from 17 residues. CDR1 and CDR2 (germline): SGDLS, YYNGEE. Unmatched junction bases numbered 6, after V lost 3 bases and J lost 4 bases. CDR3 sequence: CASSAQGLAGEYNEQFF. The CDR3 DNA follows: TGTGCCAGCAGCGCACAGGGACTAGCGGGAGAATACAATGAGCAGTTCTTC.

The V call is TRBV5-8, the J call TRBJ1-5; 10 nucleotides match TRBD1. The length of the CDR3 is 14 residues. In germline, CDR1 is SGHTS, CDR2 YDEGEE. After removal of 4 bases from V and 6 bases from J, the junction contained 4 bases not matched to a gene. CDR3 sequence: CASSTGTGVQPQHF. CDR3 nucleotide sequence: TGTGCCAGCAGCACCGGGACAGGGGTTCAGCCCCAGCATTTT.

CDR3 amino acids: CASSDSGHDEKLFF. The DNA for the CDR3 is TGCGCCAGCAGTGACAGTGGGCACGATGAAAAACTGTTTTTT. The V and J genes are TRBV10-1 and TRBJ1-4; D is unclear. Trimming pared 3 bases from V and 6 bases from J, leaving 11 bases between. Per germline, CDR1 WNHNN and CDR2 SYGVQD (reference sequence). The CDR3 runs to 14 residues.

The chain links TRBV5-1 to TRBJ1-5; perhaps TRBD1 as D (6 bases). The CDR3 contains 15 residues. Looked up from germline, CDR1 is SGHRS and CDR2 is YFSETQ. V was trimmed by 4 bases and J by 5 bases, leaving 16 bases between them. The CDR3 loop reads CASSPLGGPDQPQHF. The CDR3 nucleotides read TGCGCCAGCAGCCCTCTGGGGGGGCCTGATCAGCCCCAGCATTTT.